This TCR beta chain was found in a study of OX40 agonist ivuxolimab in advanced cancers. Using immunoSEQ multiplex PCR, the repertoire was profiled, and TCRdb retains in-frame clones only, with some absent. The sample lists approximately 77,000 clones, about 93% occurring once. This CDR3 spans 14 amino acids. Trimming removed 8 bases from V and 0 bases from J, with 12 bases in between. Germline-derived CDR1 and CDR2 are SGHRS and YFSETQ. The rearrangement joins TRBV5-1 to TRBJ2-1, with D possibly TRBD1 on 6 matching bases. The sequencing used CD4+ or CD8+ T cells sorted from blood, collected in a trial of the OX40 agonist ivuxolimab. This TCR derives from an adult with an advanced solid tumor such as melanoma, head and neck, liver or kidney cancer. In DNA, the CDR3 is TGCGCCAGTGCTCAGGACAGCTCCTACAATGAGCAGTTCTTC. It yields the protein CASAQDSSYNEQFF.